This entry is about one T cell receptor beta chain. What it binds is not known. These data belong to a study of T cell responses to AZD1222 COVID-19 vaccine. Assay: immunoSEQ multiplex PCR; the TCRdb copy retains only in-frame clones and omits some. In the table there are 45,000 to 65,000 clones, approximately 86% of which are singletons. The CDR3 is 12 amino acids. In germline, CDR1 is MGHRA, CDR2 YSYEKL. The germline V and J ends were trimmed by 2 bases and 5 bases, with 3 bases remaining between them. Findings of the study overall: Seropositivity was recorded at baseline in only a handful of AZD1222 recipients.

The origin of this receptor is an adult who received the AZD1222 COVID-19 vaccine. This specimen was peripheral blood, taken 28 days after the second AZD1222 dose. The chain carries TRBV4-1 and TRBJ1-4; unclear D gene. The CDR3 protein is CASSQPNEKLFF. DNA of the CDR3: TGCGCCAGCAGCCAACCGAATGAAAAACTGTTTTTT.